The entry below gives a single T cell receptor (beta chain) sequence along with its context. The data stem from a study of blood T cell repertoires in COVID-19. On the study more broadly: Samples of COVID-19 (acute and convalescent) were obtained from the United States, Italy and Spain. PBMCs, B-cell-depleted T cells, or T cells provided the cDNA or gDNA that made up the material.

The V segment lost 3 bases and the J segment 2 bases; nucleotides outside the gene matches: 3. This CDR3 region has 15 residues. Germline V gene data show CDR1 as LNHNV and CDR2 as YYDKDF (reference sequence). Using immunoSEQ multiplex PCR, the repertoire was profiled, and TCRdb retains in-frame clones only, with some absent. The sample has about 160,000 clones; approximately 79% are singletons. The sample consisted of peripheral blood. The chain couples TRBV15 to TRBJ2-1; 8 nucleotides agree with TRBD1. The sequence was obtained from a woman between 55 and 75 years old with COVID-19, enrolled during active disease. CDR3 nucleotides: TGTGCCACCAGCAGTCGGACAGGGACCTACAATGAGCAGTTCTTC. Residues: CATSSRTGTYNEQFF.